The 3 T cell receptor beta chains below come from one sample, sequenced in a study of PD-1 blockade in classical Hodgkin lymphoma. Here immunoSEQ multiplex PCR was the method, and the copy in TCRdb shows in-frame clones only, minus some. The table lists 46,000 or so clones, about 73% of them singletons. All patients experienced relapse after autologous stem cell transplantation, and brentuximab vedotin exposure was variable. Sequenced here: peripheral blood mononuclear cells (PBMCs), sampled at baseline. All receptors come from a human donor with classical Hodgkin lymphoma.

The chain uses TRBV5-8 and TRBJ2-7, with 9 positions matching TRBD1. The J segment lost 2 bases and the V segment lost 2 bases, leaving 2 bases of the junction unmatched. The germline V gene has CDR1 SGHTS and CDR2 YDEGEE. This CDR3 is 14 amino acids long. CDR3 coding DNA: TGTGCCAGCAGCTTTGGGACAGGGACCTACGAGCAGTACTTC. It is translated as CASSFGTGTYEQYF.

This clone was observed a single time. The chain carries TRBV11-2 and TRBJ2-3; no definite D call. Trimming cost V 1 base and J 6 bases, with 8 bases left between them. Germline loops: CDR1 SGHAT, CDR2 FQNNGV. The CDR3 spans 13 residues. CDR3 sequence: CASSLVRADTQYF. CDR3 bases: TGTGCCAGCAGCTTAGTTCGGGCGGATACGCAGTATTTT.

V and J are TRBV30 and TRBJ1-4; no reliable D call. This CDR3 has 15 residues. Germline assignment: CDR1 GTSNPN and CDR2 SVGIG (reference sequence). V lost 2 bases and J lost 8, with 18 bases in between. CDR3 nucleotides: TGTGCCTGGAGTCAAAGCGGGGTCTGGACGGAAAAACTGTTTTTT. It specifies CAWSQSGVWTEKLFF. Complete variable domain (other parts from reference TRBV30 and TRBJ1-4): SQTIHQWPATLVQPVGSPLSLECTVEGTSNPNLYWYRQAAGRGLQLLFYSVGIGQISSEVPQNLSASRPQDRQFILSSKKLLLSDSGFYLCAWSQSGVWTEKLFFGSGTQLSVL.